The next 18 T cell receptor beta chains were all read from a single sample in a study of cytomegalovirus exposure and HLA in healthy donors. In the PCR, 60 Vbeta and 13 Jbeta primers were used. The assay was immunoSEQ multiplex PCR, and TCRdb's table has in-frame clones only and misses some. Among more than 95,000 clones, less than 85% were seen once, and the ten largest hold approximately 5%. Sequencing was performed on PBMCs. Source of these receptors: a woman in her late teens or twenties in good health and CMV-seropositive.

The chain joins TRBV28 to TRBJ2-7, with D unresolved. CDR1 and CDR2 from the germline V gene are MDHEN and SYDVKM. V lost 4 bases and J 2 bases, leaving 9 bases between the germline ends. The CDR3 runs to 13 residues. The CDR3 sequence is CASSWASTYEQYF. Here the CDR3 DNA reads TGTGCCAGCAGTTGGGCCAGCACCTACGAGCAGTACTTC.

This chain connects TRBV13 to TRBJ1-2; a possible D gene is TRBD1 (6 bases). This CDR3 is built from 17 residues. The V gene lost 5 bases and the J gene lost 0 bases, with 19 bases spanning the gap. Germline V CDR1 and CDR2: PRHDT, FYEKMQ (reference sequence). The CDR3 bases are TGTGCCAGCAGCGCGATAATGACCGGGACACCTAACTATGGCTACACCTTC. Translating gives CASSAIMTGTPNYGYTF.

This chain joins TRBV9 and TRBJ2-3; D perhaps matches TRBD2 (6 bases). Trimming left V 0 bases short and J 2 bases short, with 10 bases between. This CDR3 has 15 residues. In germline, CDR1 is SGDLS, CDR2 YYNGEE. The CDR3 sequence: CASSVGGKYTDTQYF. For the CDR3, the DNA is TGTGCCAGCAGCGTAGGCGGGAAGTACACAGATACGCAGTATTTT.

This chain joins TRBV7-3 and TRBJ2-3; 7 bases line up with TRBD2. This CDR3 is 15 amino acids long. Trimming removed 5 bases from V and 3 bases from J; junction bases left unmatched: 8. Germline assignment: CDR1 SGHTA and CDR2 FQGTGA. The CDR3 loop is CASSPAGVQTDTQYF. DNA for the CDR3: TGTGCCAGCAGCCCTGCGGGGGTCCAGACAGATACGCAGTATTTT.

The chain couples TRBV5-1 to TRBJ2-7, with D perhaps TRBD2 (5 bases). Per germline, CDR1 SGHRS and CDR2 YFSETQ. The CDR3 is made up of 14 amino acids. Trimming removed 1 base from V and 3 bases from J, with 11 bases in between. CDR3 loop: CASSLTGSHYEQYF. The CDR3 region has the DNA TGCGCCAGCAGCTTGACGGGGAGCCACTACGAGCAGTACTTC.

V is TRBV4-1 and J is TRBJ2-7; 8 nucleotides align to TRBD1. This CDR3 comprises 15 residues. Germline V lookup: CDR1 MGHRA, CDR2 YSYEKL. Unmatched junction bases numbered 9, after V lost 3 bases and J lost 5 bases. The CDR3 reads CASSQLGQGRDEQYF. CDR3 nucleotides: TGCGCCAGCAGCCAGCTAGGACAGGGTAGAGACGAGCAGTACTTC.

This rearrangement joins TRBV21-1 to TRBJ2-7; the table's TRBD2 call for D was not verified on the DNA. TRBV21-1 is reported as a pseudogene. CDR3 size: 13 residues. Written as DNA, the CDR3 is TGTGCCAGCACCCTAGCGGGAGTCTACGAGCAGTACTTC. Translation: CASTLAGVYEQYF.

The genes are TRBV6-1 and TRBJ1-4; 8 bases match TRBD1. The CDR3 sequence is 14 residues long. Germline CDR1 reads MNHNS; CDR2 reads SASEGT. The trim removed 6 bases at V and 8 bases at J, leaving 8 bases unmatched. CDR3 bases: TGTGCCAGCAGGAGACGGACAGGGAGGGAAAAACTGTTTTTT. Its protein is CASRRRTGREKLFF.

This rearrangement joins TRBV27 to TRBJ1-6; the D gene is possibly TRBD1 (5 bases). This CDR3 is 15 amino acids long. Germline CDR1 and CDR2: MNHEY and SMNVEV (reference sequence). With 4 bases removed from V and 8 bases from J, the gap between germline ends came to 15 bases. The CDR3 here is CASSSPDRRDSPLHF. DNA of the CDR3: TGTGCCAGCAGTTCGCCCGACAGACGGGATTCACCCCTCCACTTT.

The chain is built from TRBV5-1 and TRBJ2-1; a possible D gene is TRBD1 (5 bases). Germline loops: CDR1 SGHRS, CDR2 YFSETQ. V lost 4 bases and J 2 bases, leaving 13 bases between the germline ends. The CDR3 totals 15 residues. The CDR3 is CASSPGARAYNEQFF. CDR3 sequence (DNA): TGCGCCAGCAGCCCTGGGGCCAGGGCCTACAATGAGCAGTTCTTC.

V is TRBV28 and J is TRBJ1-2; 7 bases match TRBD1. The CDR3 runs to 13 residues. V dropped 6 bases and J dropped 8; count of bases not matched to a gene: 9. Per the germline V gene, CDR1 is MDHEN and CDR2 is SYDVKM. The CDR3 here is CASSSTGTDGYTF. CDR3 nucleotide sequence: TGTGCCAGCAGCTCGACAGGGACGGACGGCTACACCTTC.

V is TRBV6-1 and J is TRBJ1-5, with a tentative D call TRBD1 (5 bases). The CDR3 has 13 amino acids. The ends were cut back, 6 bases at V and 3 bases at J, with 9 bases in the middle. Looked up from germline, CDR1 is MNHNS and CDR2 is SASEGT. CDR3 sequence reads: CASRQEHNQPQHF. The CDR3 region has the DNA TGTGCCAGCAGACAGGAGCACAATCAGCCCCAGCATTTT.

This rearrangement joins TRBV4-2 to TRBJ2-5, with 7 bases identical to TRBD2. The CDR3 runs 15 residues. V dropped 1 base and J dropped 5; count of bases not matched to a gene: 7. Germline assignment: CDR1 LGHNA and CDR2 YNFKEQ. The CDR3: CASSQGRWGGETQYF. The DNA of the CDR3 is TGTGCCAGCAGCCAAGGTCGCTGGGGGGGGGAGACCCAGTACTTC.

The rearrangement uses TRBV28 and TRBJ1-2; maybe TRBD1 (6 bases). Trimming pared 6 bases from V and 2 bases from J, leaving 13 bases between. CDR1 is MDHEN, CDR2 SYDVKM, per germline. The CDR3 sequence is 14 residues long. This CDR3 is CASRTGHRNYGYTF. CDR3 sequence (DNA): TGTGCCAGCAGGACGGGACACCGAAACTATGGCTACACCTTC.

CDR3 DNA sequence: TGTGCCTGGAGTGTAGCTGGGGCCTCGTTGAATTCACCCCTCCACTTT. This gives the protein CAWSVAGASLNSPLHF. The chain joins TRBV30 to TRBJ1-6, with a possible D match to TRBD1 (5 bases). V lost 0 bases to trimming and J lost 7 bases, with 16 bases between them. This CDR3 region has 16 residues. CDR1 GTSNPN and CDR2 SVGIG come from the germline V gene (reference sequence).

The rearrangement uses TRBV11-2 and TRBJ1-6, with D hard to call. The V end was cut by 4 bases, the J end by 8 bases, with 15 bases between. The CDR3 extends over 15 amino acids. Germline V CDR1 and CDR2: SGHAT, FQNNGV. CDR3 residues: CASSSRAERDSPLHF. CDR3 DNA: TGTGCCAGCAGCTCGAGGGCGGAGAGGGATTCACCCCTCCACTTT.

The chain is built from TRBV27 and TRBJ2-1, with D possibly being TRBD2 (5 bases). The V end lost 3 bases, the J end lost 0 bases, and 9 bases lay between the germline ends. The CDR3 is 15 amino acids. From germline, CDR1 is MNHEY and CDR2 SMNVEV (reference sequence). This CDR3 reads CASSFVGSSYNEQFF. The CDR3, as DNA: TGTGCCAGCAGTTTCGTGGGGAGCTCCTACAATGAGCAGTTCTTC.

Of note for this clone: Distinct nucleotide sequences in the sample also encode this CDR3. This sequence joins TRBV2 and TRBJ2-7; D possibly corresponds to TRBD1 (5 bases). The germline V and J ends were trimmed by 4 bases and 1 base, with 5 bases remaining between them. Germline V gene data show CDR1 as SNHLY and CDR2 as FYNNEI. The CDR3 extends over 12 amino acids. The CDR3 region has the DNA TGTGCCAGCAGTGGACAGTCCTACGAGCAGTACTTC. Translated: CASSGQSYEQYF.